The 6 T cell receptor beta chains in this list originate from one sample, sequenced in a study of blood T cell repertoires in COVID-19. TCRdb keeps only in-frame clones here, not all; method: immunoSEQ multiplex PCR. This repertoire shows around 250,000 clones, about 80% found once; its top ten account for 1.9%. The specimen sequenced was peripheral blood. The source of these receptors is a woman aged 80 or older with acute or convalescent COVID-19.

This chain uses TRBV2 with TRBJ1-6; D ambiguous. This CDR3 spans 14 amino acids. Looked up from germline, CDR1 is SNHLY and CDR2 is FYNNEI. The germline V and J ends were trimmed by 7 bases and 6 bases, with 13 bases remaining between them. In DNA form, the CDR3 reads TGTGCCAGCACCCCGGGTTTGCGTAATTCACCCCTCCACTTT. It codes for CASTPGLRNSPLHF.

The chain joins TRBV18 to TRBJ2-7; maybe TRBD1 (6 bases). V dropped 0 bases and J dropped 5 bases, with 14 bases sitting between them. There are 15 residues in the CDR3. CDR1 is KGHSH and CDR2 is LQKENI in the germline V gene. The CDR3 spells CASSPPTQGLNEQYF. CDR3 coding DNA: TGTGCCAGCTCACCACCGACACAGGGTCTAAACGAGCAGTACTTC.

The gene calls are TRBV28 and TRBJ1-6, with TRBD1 matching over 11 bases. Trimming cost V 5 bases and J 9 bases; bases outside gene matches: 9. Germline V gene data show CDR1 as MDHEN and CDR2 as SYDVKM. This CDR3 has 16 amino acids. The CDR3 sequence is CASSTIGQGAGSPLHF. DNA for the CDR3: TGTGCCAGCAGTACCATAGGACAGGGGGCAGGTTCACCCCTCCACTTT.

This clone was picked up one time. This chain links TRBV5-1 with TRBJ1-1; D might be TRBD1 (6 bases). V lost 5 bases and J lost 2, with 19 bases in between. This CDR3 has 16 amino acids. Germline CDR1 reads SGHRS; CDR2 reads YFSETQ. DNA of the CDR3: TGCGCCAGCAGTTTGTCAACCGGGACACTCAACACTGAAGCTTTCTTT. This sequence encodes CASSLSTGTLNTEAFF.

The rearrangement links TRBV5-1 to TRBJ2-7, with a possible D match to TRBD2 (6 bases). V lost 2 bases and J 2 bases, leaving 14 bases between the germline ends. The CDR3 sequence is 15 residues long. The germline V gene has CDR1 SGHRS and CDR2 YFSETQ. In DNA, the CDR3 is TGCGCCAGCAGCTTCCTCGGCGGGGTGACCTACGAGCAGTACTTC. Its translation is CASSFLGGVTYEQYF.

This chain uses TRBV5-5 with TRBJ2-2; 10 bases align to TRBD2. With V trimmed by 2 bases and J by 5 bases, 6 bases remained unmatched. Germline V CDR1 and CDR2: SGHKS, YYEKEE (reference sequence). The CDR3 is made up of 16 amino acids. Here the CDR3 DNA reads TGTGCCAGCAGCTTAGTCAGCGGGAGGGAAACCGGGGAGCTGTTTTTT. Translated: CASSLVSGRETGELFF.